This T cell receptor beta chain was observed in a study of T cells in Graves' hyperthyroidism and ophthalmopathy. Background on the study: Peripheral blood was taken when the disease was first diagnosed, before any treatment began.

Per germline, CDR1 SEHNR and CDR2 FQNEAQ (reference sequence). V shed 5 bases and J 7 bases; nucleotides not matched to a gene: 10. The CDR3 extends over 14 amino acids. Amplification yielded TCR beta CDR3 regions, with RNA transcripts as the source. RT-PCR in the first round (using the HTBI primer set) targeted the TCR CDR3. Each CDR3 protein is one row after TCRdb ran MiXCR on the multiplex PCR reads. The sample shows a few hundred thousand distinct CDR3 sequences, roughly 14% of them seen only once. This TCR was sampled from a woman between 18 and 30 years old with Graves' hyperthyroidism. The chain carries TRBV7-9 and TRBJ2-7; 8 bases are shared with TRBD1. The specimen sequenced was blood. CDR3 DNA sequence: TGTGCCAGCAGCCCGACAGGGGCAGCGTGGGAGCAGTACTTC. This codes for CASSPTGAAWEQYF.